This TCR beta chain was sequenced in a study of T cell responses to AZD1222 COVID-19 vaccine. The data were produced by immunoSEQ multiplex PCR, yet TCRdb's version contains in-frame clones alone and is incomplete. The data show 80,000 or so clones, 90% to 95% seen once. In its sample, this clone was seen once. The TCR comes from an adult in good health. Sequenced material: peripheral blood, taken on day 0 of MenACWY control vaccination.

CDR3 region: CASSINRDGGYTF. The CDR3, as DNA: TGTGCCAGCTCAATCAACAGGGACGGCGGCTACACCTTC. V usage is TRBV18 and J usage is TRBJ1-2, with D possibly matching TRBD1 (6 bases). CDR3 size: 13 residues. In germline, CDR1 is KGHSH, CDR2 LQKENI. V was shortened by 5 bases and J by 8 bases, with 15 bases between the two germline ends.